This T cell receptor (beta chain) was sequenced in a study of blood T cell repertoires in COVID-19. Across the whole study: Samples came from the United States, Italy and Spain, spanning acute and convalescent COVID-19. PBMCs, B-cell-depleted T cells, or T cells provided the cDNA or gDNA that made up the material.

Germline CDR1 ENHRY, CDR2 SYGVKD. This CDR3 is built from 14 residues. With 3 bases removed from V and 0 bases from J, the gap between germline ends came to 9 bases. Per the study methods: How many nucleated cells were present was estimated from reference gene primer amplification. Clones were read by immunoSEQ multiplex PCR, and TCRdb kept only the in-frame ones, dropping some. For V, J and clone size, that table is used; D and trimming come from the DNA. The sample lists 70,000 to 95,000 clones, around four fifths occurring once. The chain has TRBV10-3 and TRBJ2-7; D may be TRBD1 (6 bases). Input material: peripheral blood. The sequence derives from a man aged 80 or over with active or convalescent COVID-19. The CDR3 sequence: CAISDRDNSYEQYV. The CDR3 DNA is TGTGCCATCAGTGACCGGGACAACTCCTACGAGCAGTACGTC.